Below, 21 T cell receptor beta chains from the same sample are listed, as sequenced in a study of blood T cell repertoires in COVID-19. TCRdb's copy holds only in-frame clones and misses some; the assay was immunoSEQ multiplex PCR. The repertoire has approximately 31,000 clones, around 89% of them found once; the top ten carry 1.5% to 1.9%. Source material: peripheral blood. These receptors originate from a man aged 55 to 69 with active COVID-19.

This clone was detected only a few times. The chain joins TRBV5-4 to TRBJ2-3, with D unclear. The V gene lost 1 base and the J gene lost 1 base, with 4 bases spanning the gap. This CDR3 is built from 13 residues. Germline CDR1 is SGHNT and CDR2 is YYREEE (reference sequence). DNA of the CDR3: TGTGCCAGCAGCTTGCCGGGCACAGATACGCAGTATTTT. Translation gives CASSLPGTDTQYF.

This clone was picked up one time. The CDR3 nucleotides are TGTGCCAGTAGTCCGGGACAGGGGTTCTCAGATACGCAGTATTTT. Translation gives CASSPGQGFSDTQYF. The chain uses TRBV19 and TRBJ2-3; 10 nucleotides match TRBD1. Germline V gene sequence: CDR1 LNHDA, CDR2 SQIVND (reference sequence). V shed 5 bases and J 4 bases; nucleotides not matched to a gene: 6. The CDR3 contains 15 residues.

The chain links TRBV19 to TRBJ1-5; 9 bases fit TRBD1. Losses at the gene ends were 4 bases for V and 1 base for J; bases not matched to a gene: 5. CDR3 length equals 16 residues. Germline V CDR1 and CDR2: LNHDA, SQIVND (reference sequence). The CDR3: CASSKNRGPSNQPQHF. CDR3 nucleotides: TGTGCCAGTAGTAAAAACAGGGGGCCGAGCAATCAGCCCCAGCATTTT.

The rearrangement joins TRBV6-1 to TRBJ2-1; D is perhaps TRBD2 (6 bases). CDR1 MNHNS and CDR2 SASEGT come from the germline V gene. CDR3 length: 13 residues. With 4 bases removed from V and 5 bases from J, the gap between germline ends came to 9 bases. The CDR3 protein is CASSGRENNEQFF. The CDR3 DNA follows: TGTGCCAGCAGTGGACGGGAGAACAATGAGCAGTTCTTC.

The chain uses TRBV19 and TRBJ2-7, with D uncertain. The V gene lost 4 bases and the J gene lost 5 bases, with 21 bases spanning the gap. The CDR3 runs 16 residues. Germline CDR1 is LNHDA and CDR2 is SQIVND (reference sequence). The CDR3 nucleotides read TGTGCCAGTAGTACTCTAACCGGTCTAGGTCGGAACGAGCAGTACTTC. It specifies CASSTLTGLGRNEQYF.

The chain carries TRBV11-2 and TRBJ1-2, with 8 bases that match TRBD1. Germline V gene sequence: CDR1 SGHAT, CDR2 FQNNGV. With V trimmed by 5 bases and J by 8 bases, 13 bases remained unmatched. This CDR3 comprises 15 residues. The DNA for the CDR3 is TGTGCCAGCAGCCCGAGTCATAGGACAGGGCAAGGCTACACCTTC. Amino acids: CASSPSHRTGQGYTF.

The chain recombines TRBV5-1 with TRBJ2-3; TRBD1 matches 8 bases. Trimming at V came to 4 bases and at J to 3 bases, leaving 7 bases not matched to a gene. CDR1 and CDR2 from the germline V gene are SGHRS and YFSETQ. CDR3 length equals 15 residues. CDR3 coding DNA: TGCGCCAGCAGCCCTCCAGACAGGGGTACAGATACGCAGTATTTT. It is translated as CASSPPDRGTDTQYF.

The chain uses TRBV2 and TRBJ1-1, with D tentatively TRBD1 (5 bases). This CDR3 contains 13 residues. Germline lookup yields CDR1 SNHLY and CDR2 FYNNEI. V shed 7 bases and J shed 1 base, with 10 bases lying between them. The CDR3 region has the DNA TGTGCCAGCAAACAGGCCAGGAACACTGAAGCTTTCTTT. Protein sequence: CASKQARNTEAFF.

The V and J genes are TRBV5-1 and TRBJ2-7; 9 positions agree with TRBD1. Trimming took 3 bases from V and 6 from J; bases not matched to a gene: 13. Germline assignment: CDR1 SGHRS and CDR2 YFSETQ. This CDR3 has 16 residues. The CDR3 sequence: CASSYLLGDRDAEQYF. The CDR3 region has the DNA TGCGCCAGCAGCTACCTCTTAGGGGACAGGGATGCCGAGCAGTACTTC. The variable domain in full, completed from reference TRBV5-1 and TRBJ2-7, reads KAGVTQTPRYLIKTRGQQVTLSCSPISGHRSVSWYQQTPGQGLQFLFEYFSETQRNKGNFPGRFSGRQFSNSRSEMNVSTLELGDSALYLCASSYLLGDRDAEQYFGPGTRLTVT.

The rearrangement uses TRBV9 and TRBJ1-3, with D possibly TRBD1 on 5 matching bases. V lost 0 bases and J lost 4, with 14 bases in between. Germline assignment: CDR1 SGDLS and CDR2 YYNGEE. The CDR3 is 16 residues long. CDR3: CASSVGPGVYGNTIYF. CDR3 DNA: TGTGCCAGCAGCGTAGGTCCGGGGGTGTACGGAAACACCATATATTTT.

The chain couples TRBV30 to TRBJ1-1; D is unresolved. This CDR3 contains 14 residues. The V and J ends lost 1 base and 0 bases respectively, with 9 bases between them. From germline, CDR1 is GTSNPN and CDR2 SVGIG (reference sequence). For the CDR3, the DNA is TGTGCCTGGAGTGCGCAGGCCATGAACACTGAAGCTTTCTTT. It codes for CAWSAQAMNTEAFF.

Concerning this clone itself: Other nucleotide sequences from this sample produce the same CDR3. The V call is TRBV7-9, the J call TRBJ2-2; D remains unclear. The CDR3 contains 12 residues. V was cut by 2 bases and J by 6 bases, with 4 bases left in between. Germline V lookup: CDR1 SEHNR, CDR2 FQNEAQ (reference sequence). The CDR3 DNA is TGTGCCAGCAGCTTATCTTCCGGGGAGCTGTTTTTT. This codes for CASSLSSGELFF.

V gene TRBV29-1 combines with J gene TRBJ2-7; D unclear. This CDR3 has 13 amino acids. With 2 bases removed from V and 2 bases from J, the gap between germline ends came to 10 bases. Per germline, CDR1 SQVTM and CDR2 ANQGSEA. This chain's CDR3 is CSVEMTDTYEQYF. In DNA form, the CDR3 reads TGCAGCGTTGAAATGACTGATACCTACGAGCAGTACTTC.

This clone has just one count. The chain joins TRBV14 to TRBJ1-1; the match to TRBD1 covers 7 bases. The V segment lost 4 bases and the J segment 3 bases; nucleotides outside the gene matches: 5. Germline V gives CDR1 SGHDN, CDR2 FVKESK. The CDR3 spans 14 residues. The CDR3 region has the DNA TGTGCCAGCAGCCCAGCACAGGGGCACACTGAAGCTTTCTTT. Translated: CASSPAQGHTEAFF. The whole variable domain, filled in from reference TRBV14 and TRBJ1-1, reads EAGVTQFPSHSVIEKGQTVTLRCDPISGHDNLYWYRRVMGKEIKFLLHFVKESKQDESGMPNNRFLAERTGGTYSTLKVQPAELEDSGVYFCASSPAQGHTEAFFGQGTRLTVV.

This rearrangement joins TRBV7-8 to TRBJ2-1; maybe TRBD2 (7 bases). The germline gives CDR1 SGHVS, CDR2 FQNEAQ. Trimming took off 0 bases at V and 7 bases at J, with 10 bases between the two ends. There are 14 residues in the CDR3. CDR3 sequence reads: CASSLAGGRNEQFF. The CDR3 coding sequence is TGTGCCAGCAGCTTAGCGGGGGGGCGGAATGAGCAGTTCTTC.

The rearrangement links TRBV11-3 to TRBJ2-1; no clear D gene. The CDR3 totals 12 residues. Trimming stripped 5 bases from V and 8 bases from J, with 10 bases between. Per germline, CDR1 SGHNT and CDR2 YENEEA. The CDR3 loop reads CASSPHSDEQFF. CDR3 sequence (DNA): TGTGCCAGCAGCCCCCACTCTGATGAGCAGTTCTTC. Full variable domain (missing parts from reference TRBV11-3 and TRBJ2-1): EAGVVQSPRYKIIEKKQPVAFWCNPISGHNTLYWYLQNLGQGPELLIRYENEEAVDDSQLPKDRFSAERLKGVDSTLKIQPAELGDSAVYLCASSPHSDEQFFGPGTRLTVL.

The genes are TRBV25-1 and TRBJ1-6; TRBD1 is a possible D gene (6 bases). V lost 2 bases and J lost 8, with 13 bases in between. Germline lookup yields CDR1 MGHDK and CDR2 SYGVNS. The CDR3 is 15 amino acids. This chain's CDR3 is CASSELDSVYSPLHF. DNA for the CDR3: TGTGCCAGCAGTGAACTGGACAGCGTTTATTCACCCCTCCACTTT.

V and J are TRBV7-9 and TRBJ2-5, with D perhaps TRBD2 (6 bases). The germline gives CDR1 SEHNR, CDR2 FQNEAQ (reference sequence). The CDR3 spans 14 residues. Trimming took 4 bases from V and 5 from J, leaving 14 bases between them. The CDR3 is CASSYRGNVETQYF. The CDR3 region has the DNA TGTGCCAGCAGCTACCGGGGGAATGTGGAGACCCAGTACTTC. The full variable domain, in which reference TRBV7-9 and TRBJ2-5 provide the parts outside the CDR3, is DTGVSQNPRHKITKRGQNVTFRCDPISEHNRLYWYRQTLGQGPEFLTYFQNEAQLEKSRLLSDRFSAERPKGSFSTLEIQRTEQGDSAMYLCASSYRGNVETQYFGPGTRLLVL.

This chain uses TRBV5-6 with TRBJ2-3, with 8 bases fitting TRBD2. V trimming: 4 bases; J trimming: 5 bases; junction bases outside the gene matches: 9. CDR1 SGHDT and CDR2 YYEEEE come from the germline V gene. The CDR3 is 15 amino acids. The CDR3 DNA reads TGTGCCAGCAGCCCTACGGGGGGGCTTGGAGATACGCAGTATTTT. The encoded protein is CASSPTGGLGDTQYF.

J is TRBJ1-3 and V is TRBV18; D gene unclear. Trimming removed 3 bases from V and 7 bases from J, with 22 bases in between. CDR1 and CDR2 from the germline V gene are KGHSH and LQKENI. The length of the CDR3 is 17 residues. The CDR3 is CASSPPGILLLLNTIYF. As DNA, the CDR3 is TGTGCCAGCTCACCGCCGGGTATCCTACTCTTGTTGAACACCATATATTTT.

This clone was counted only a few times. The CDR3 reads CASSPADSFMNTEAFF. CDR3 in DNA: TGTGCCAGCTCACCAGCGGACAGCTTCATGAACACTGAAGCTTTCTTT. This chain joins TRBV18 and TRBJ1-1, with a possible D match to TRBD1 (6 bases). Trimming took 2 bases from V and 0 from J, leaving 13 bases between them. This CDR3 comprises 16 residues. Germline V gives CDR1 KGHSH, CDR2 LQKENI.